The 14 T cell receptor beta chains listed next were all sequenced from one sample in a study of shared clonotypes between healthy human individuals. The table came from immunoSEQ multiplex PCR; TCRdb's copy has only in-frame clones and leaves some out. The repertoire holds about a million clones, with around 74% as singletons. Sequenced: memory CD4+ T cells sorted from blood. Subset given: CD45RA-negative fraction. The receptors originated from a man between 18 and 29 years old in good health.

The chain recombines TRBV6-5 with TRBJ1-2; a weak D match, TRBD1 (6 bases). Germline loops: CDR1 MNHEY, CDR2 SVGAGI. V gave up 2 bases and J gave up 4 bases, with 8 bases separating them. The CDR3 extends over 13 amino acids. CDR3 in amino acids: CASSYGQFYGYTF. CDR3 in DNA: TGTGCCAGCAGTTACGGACAGTTCTATGGCTACACCTTC.

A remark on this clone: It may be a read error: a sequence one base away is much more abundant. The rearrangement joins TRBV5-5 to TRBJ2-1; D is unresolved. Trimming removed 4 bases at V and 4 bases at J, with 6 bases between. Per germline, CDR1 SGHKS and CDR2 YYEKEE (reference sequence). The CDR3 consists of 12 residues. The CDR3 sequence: CASSHQYNEQFF. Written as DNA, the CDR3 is TGTGCCAGCAGCCACCAGTACAATGAGCAGTTCTTC.

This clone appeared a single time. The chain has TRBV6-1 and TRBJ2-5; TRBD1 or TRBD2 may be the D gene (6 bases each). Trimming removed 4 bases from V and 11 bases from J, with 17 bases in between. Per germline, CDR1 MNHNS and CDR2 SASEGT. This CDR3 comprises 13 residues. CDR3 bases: TGTGCCAGCAGTGTTAACAGGGACTGGGAGCAGTACTTC. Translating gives CASSVNRDWEQYF.

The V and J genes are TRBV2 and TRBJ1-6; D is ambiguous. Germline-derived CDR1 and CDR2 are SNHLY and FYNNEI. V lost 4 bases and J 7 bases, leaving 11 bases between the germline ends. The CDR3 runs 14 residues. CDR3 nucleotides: TGTGCCAGCAGTGCCTACAGTTCAAATTCACCCCTCCACTTT. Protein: CASSAYSSNSPLHF.

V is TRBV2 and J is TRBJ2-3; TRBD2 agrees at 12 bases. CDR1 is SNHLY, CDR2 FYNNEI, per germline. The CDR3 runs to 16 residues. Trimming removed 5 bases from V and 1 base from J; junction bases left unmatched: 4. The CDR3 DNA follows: TGTGCCAGCAGTCCCGGACTAGCGGGGCGCACAGATACGCAGTATTTT. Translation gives CASSPGLAGRTDTQYF.

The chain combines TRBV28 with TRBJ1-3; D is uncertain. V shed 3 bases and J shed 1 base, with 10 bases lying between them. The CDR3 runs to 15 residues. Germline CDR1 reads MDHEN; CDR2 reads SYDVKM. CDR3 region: CASSFITDSGNTIYF. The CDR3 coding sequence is TGTGCCAGCAGTTTCATCACGGATTCTGGAAACACCATATATTTT. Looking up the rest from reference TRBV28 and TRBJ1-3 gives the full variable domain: DVKVTQSSRYLVKRTGEKVFLECVQDMDHENMFWYRQDPGLGLRLIYFSYDVKMKEKGDIPEGYSVSREKKERFSLILESASTNQTSMYLCASSFITDSGNTIYFGEGSWLTVV.

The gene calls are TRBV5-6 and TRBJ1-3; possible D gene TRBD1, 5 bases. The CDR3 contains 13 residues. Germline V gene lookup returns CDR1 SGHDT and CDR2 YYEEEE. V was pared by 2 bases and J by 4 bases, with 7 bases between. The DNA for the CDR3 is TGTGCCAGCAGCTTCTGGGGCGGAAACACCATATATTTT. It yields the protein CASSFWGGNTIYF.

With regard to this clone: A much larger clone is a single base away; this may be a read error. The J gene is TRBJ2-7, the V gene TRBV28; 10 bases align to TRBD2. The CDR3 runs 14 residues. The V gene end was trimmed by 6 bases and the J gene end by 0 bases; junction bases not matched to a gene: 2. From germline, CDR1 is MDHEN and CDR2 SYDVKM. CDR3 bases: TGTGCCAGCAGATCTAGCGGGAGCTCCTACGAGCAGTACTTC. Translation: CASRSSGSSYEQYF.

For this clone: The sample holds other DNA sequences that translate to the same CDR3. The CDR3 DNA is TGTGCCAGCAGTTGGGGGACAGTTAGCAATCAGCCCCAGCATTTT. Its protein product is CASSWGTVSNQPQHF. The chain is built from TRBV28 and TRBJ1-5; 7 bases are shared with TRBD1. In germline, CDR1 is MDHEN, CDR2 SYDVKM. Unmatched junction bases numbered 3, after V lost 4 bases and J lost 0 bases. CDR3 length: 15 amino acids.

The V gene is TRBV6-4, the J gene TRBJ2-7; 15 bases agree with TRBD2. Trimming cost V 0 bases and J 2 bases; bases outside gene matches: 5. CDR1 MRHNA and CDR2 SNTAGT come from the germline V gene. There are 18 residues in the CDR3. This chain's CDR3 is CASSDSNGLAGGPYEQYF. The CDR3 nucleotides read TGTGCCAGCAGTGACTCCAACGGACTAGCGGGAGGGCCCTACGAGCAGTACTTC.

In nucleotides, the CDR3 is TGTGCCAGCAGCTTGACAGTTGGGGACCATTACGAGCAGTACTTC. Its translation is CASSLTVGDHYEQYF. The chain uses TRBV11-2 and TRBJ2-7, with D possibly being TRBD1 or TRBD2 (5 bases each). V was trimmed by 3 bases and J by 4 bases, leaving 16 bases between them. The CDR3 is 15 residues long. CDR1 and CDR2 from the germline V gene are SGHAT and FQNNGV.

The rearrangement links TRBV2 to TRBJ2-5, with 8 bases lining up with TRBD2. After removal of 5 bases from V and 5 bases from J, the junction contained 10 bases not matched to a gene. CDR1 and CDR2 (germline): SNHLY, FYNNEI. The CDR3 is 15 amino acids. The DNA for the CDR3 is TGTGCCAGCAGTATCTTAGCGGGATTAGGGGAGACCCAGTACTTC. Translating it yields CASSILAGLGETQYF.

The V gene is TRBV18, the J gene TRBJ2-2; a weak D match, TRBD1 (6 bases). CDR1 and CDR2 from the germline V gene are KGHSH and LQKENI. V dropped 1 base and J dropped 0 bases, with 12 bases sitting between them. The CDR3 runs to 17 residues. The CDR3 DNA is TGTGCCAGCTCACCACTGGGATCAGGGGCGAACACCGGGGAGCTGTTTTTT. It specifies CASSPLGSGANTGELFF.

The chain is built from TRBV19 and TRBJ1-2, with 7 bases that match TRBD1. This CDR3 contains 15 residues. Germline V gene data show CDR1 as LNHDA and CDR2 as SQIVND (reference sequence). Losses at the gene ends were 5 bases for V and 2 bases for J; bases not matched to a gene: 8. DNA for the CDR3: TGTGCCAGTAGTCCCGAGGGACAGCCCAACTATGGCTACACCTTC. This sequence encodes CASSPEGQPNYGYTF.